This T cell receptor beta chain derives from a study of T cells in Graves' hyperthyroidism and ophthalmopathy. Study conclusions and caveats: Ophthalmopathy was distinguished from stable hyperthyroidism by 13 V-J signatures.

Many counts were recorded for this clonotype. Its antigen is undetermined. The CDR3 totals 16 residues. V shed 5 bases and J shed 0 bases, with 14 bases lying between them. Germline assignment: CDR1 LNHDA and CDR2 SQIVND (reference sequence). Graves' hyperthyroidism is called stable when ophthalmopathy does not progress within 18 months. Diagnoses were established using clinical symptoms, serum thyroxine and TRAb, thyroid ultrasound and orbital computed tomography. The authors took PBMCs from 9.5 to 10 ml fresh peripheral blood. Template material for amplifying TCR beta CDR3 regions consisted of RNA transcripts. The HTBI set primed first-round TCR CDR3 RT-PCR. TCRdb reanalysed the multiplex PCR reads using MiXCR and keeps one entry per CDR3 protein. The top ten hold around 47% of the sample, which has around 200,000 distinct CDR3 sequences, about 17% seen once.

This receptor was taken from a man aged 35-49 years with Graves' hyperthyroidism. The rearrangement joins TRBV19 to TRBJ1-5; possible D gene TRBD1, 6 bases. Sequenced input: blood. For the CDR3, the DNA is TGTGCCAGTAGTGCCACAGGGCGTTATAGCAATCAGCCCCAGCATTTT. It specifies CASSATGRYSNQPQHF.